Below, 18 T cell receptor beta chains from the same sample are listed, as sequenced in a study of beta chain features in type 1 diabetes. The entirety of the isolated RNA underwent reverse transcription, so expressed TCRB transcripts were sequenced. Using immunoSEQ multiplex PCR, the repertoire was profiled, and TCRdb retains in-frame clones only, with some absent. The sample includes around 400,000 clones, over 13% of them seen just once. Sequenced input: naive CD4+ T cells from blood. These receptors all stem from a young woman in good health.

The chain is built from TRBV14 and TRBJ1-2; tentatively, D is TRBD1 (5 bases). CDR3 length: 14 amino acids. V lost 4 bases to trimming and J lost 4 bases, with 13 bases between them. CDR1 is SGHDN and CDR2 is FVKESK in the germline V gene. CDR3 in amino acids: CASSLRDSPYGYTF. For the CDR3, the DNA is TGTGCCAGCAGCCTGAGGGACTCCCCCTATGGCTACACCTTC.

In its sample, this clone was seen a few times. This chain uses TRBV28 with TRBJ2-7; the match to TRBD1 covers 9 bases. Germline CDR1 reads MDHEN; CDR2 reads SYDVKM. This CDR3 comprises 14 residues. J gave up 3 bases and V 5 bases, and 5 bases lay outside the gene matches. CDR3: CASSGQGPIYEQYF. DNA of the CDR3: TGTGCCAGCAGTGGACAGGGGCCCATCTACGAGCAGTACTTC.

V usage is TRBV9 and J usage is TRBJ1-4; 8 bases line up with TRBD1. The germline CDR1 and CDR2 sequences are SGDLS and YYNGEE. There are 14 residues in the CDR3. V trimming: 2 bases; J trimming: 8 bases; junction bases outside the gene matches: 5. The CDR3 protein is CASSVGQGWEKLFF. In DNA, the CDR3 is TGTGCCAGCAGCGTCGGACAGGGTTGGGAAAAACTGTTTTTT.

This clone came up a few times. The chain is built from TRBV28 and TRBJ2-1; TRBD1 might be the D (6 bases). The CDR3 spans 13 residues. The V end was cut by 5 bases, the J end by 6 bases, with 11 bases between. Germline loops: CDR1 MDHEN, CDR2 SYDVKM. The CDR3 DNA follows: TGTGCCAGCAGTCCACCGGACAGCAATGAGCAGTTCTTC. This encodes CASSPPDSNEQFF.

This clone appeared a few times. This chain connects TRBV28 to TRBJ2-1, with TRBD2 identical over 13 bases. This CDR3 is 13 amino acids long. Germline lookup yields CDR1 MDHEN and CDR2 SYDVKM. J was trimmed by 7 bases and V by 6 bases; bases with no gene match: 0. CDR3 bases: TGTGCCAGCAGACTAGCGGGAGGGAATGAGCAGTTCTTC. This codes for CASRLAGGNEQFF.

The chain has TRBV18 and TRBJ2-7; 7 bases fit TRBD2. With V trimmed by 2 bases and J by 2 bases, 3 bases remained unmatched. CDR1 is KGHSH, CDR2 LQKENI, per germline. The CDR3 is 14 amino acids. CDR3 DNA: TGTGCCAGCTCACCAACGGGACTAACCTACGAGCAGTACTTC. This gives the protein CASSPTGLTYEQYF.

This clone was counted only a few times. This chain links TRBV6-5 with TRBJ2-7; D perhaps matches TRBD1 (5 bases). The CDR3 consists of 13 residues. V lost 2 bases and J 4 bases, leaving 9 bases between the germline ends. Germline V gives CDR1 MNHEY, CDR2 SVGAGI. The CDR3 bases are TGTGCCAGCAGTTACCCCGACAGATACGAGCAGTACTTC. As protein: CASSYPDRYEQYF.

This clone was detected a few times. CDR3 region: CASSFSSGNQPQHF. CDR3 bases: TGTGCCAGCAGTTTTTCGTCTGGCAATCAGCCCCAGCATTTT. This chain uses TRBV28 with TRBJ1-5; D remains unclear. This CDR3 region has 14 residues. Deletions cut 3 bases from V and 2 bases from J, with 8 bases between. Germline lookup yields CDR1 MDHEN and CDR2 SYDVKM.

V is TRBV6-9 and J is TRBJ1-3; a weak D match, TRBD1 (5 bases). The CDR3 extends over 12 amino acids. The V gene's germline CDR1 is MNHGY and CDR2 SVAAGI. V was cut by 5 bases and J by 4 bases, with 6 bases left in between. The CDR3 DNA sequence: TGTGCCAGCAGTCACAGGGGAAACACCATATATTTT. The encoded protein is CASSHRGNTIYF.

This clone was seen a handful of times. The CDR3 DNA follows: TGCAGCGCCCGGAAGGGGAGCAATCAGCCCCAGCATTTT. Translated: CSARKGSNQPQHF. The V call is TRBV29-1, the J call TRBJ1-5; TRBD1 might be the D (5 bases). Looked up from germline, CDR1 is SQVTM and CDR2 is ANQGSEA. The CDR3 has 13 residues. The V end was cut by 7 bases, the J end by 1 base, with 11 bases between.

This clone was counted between two and nine times. The chain is built from TRBV5-4 and TRBJ1-2; 8 bases match TRBD1. CDR3 length: 15 residues. The J segment lost 4 bases and the V segment lost 3 bases, leaving 8 bases of the junction unmatched. Germline assignment: CDR1 SGHNT and CDR2 YYREEE (reference sequence). DNA for the CDR3: TGTGCCAGCAGCTCCTTGGACAGGGCTCGCTATGGCTACACCTTC. Amino acids: CASSSLDRARYGYTF.

In DNA form, the CDR3 reads TGCGCCAGCAGCTTGCTAGATACGCAGTATTTT. This sequence encodes CASSLLDTQYF. The rearrangement uses TRBV5-1 and TRBJ2-3; D unresolved. The ends were cut back, 1 base at V and 5 bases at J, with 2 bases in the middle. The CDR3 length is 11 residues. Germline V CDR1 and CDR2: SGHRS, YFSETQ. Drawing the rest from reference TRBV5-1 and TRBJ2-3, the complete variable domain is KAGVTQTPRYLIKTRGQQVTLSCSPISGHRSVSWYQQTPGQGLQFLFEYFSETQRNKGNFPGRFSGRQFSNSRSEMNVSTLELGDSALYLCASSLLDTQYFGPGTRLTVL.

The chain couples TRBV29-1 to TRBJ2-7; 8 positions agree with TRBD1. With 5 bases clipped from V and 7 bases from J, the junction kept 10 bases outside the gene matches. Germline V lookup: CDR1 SQVTM, CDR2 ANQGSEA. This CDR3 is built from 13 residues. DNA for the CDR3: TGCAGCGTTACTACCGGGACAGGTGGAGAGCAGTACTTC. This translates into CSVTTGTGGEQYF.

With respect to this clone: This sample includes further DNA sequences coding for the same CDR3. The rearrangement joins TRBV18 to TRBJ2-1, with 8 bases lining up with TRBD1. CDR3 length: 15 residues. Germline lookup yields CDR1 KGHSH and CDR2 LQKENI. With 1 base clipped from V and 1 base from J, the junction kept 0 bases outside the gene matches. The CDR3 nucleotides are TGTGCCAGCTCACCACGGACAGGGTCCTACAATGAGCAGTTCTTC. Translating gives CASSPRTGSYNEQFF.

This rearrangement joins TRBV5-1 to TRBJ2-7, with 11 bases matching TRBD2. Germline V gene sequence: CDR1 SGHRS, CDR2 YFSETQ. The CDR3 extends over 14 amino acids. J lost 5 bases, V lost 4 bases, and 5 bases had no gene match. CDR3 in amino acids: CASSLGTSGDEQYF. The CDR3 DNA sequence: TGCGCCAGCAGCCTAGGGACTAGCGGCGACGAGCAGTACTTC.

The J gene is TRBJ2-5, the V gene TRBV28; maybe TRBD1 (5 bases). The CDR3 consists of 14 residues. The ends were cut back, 5 bases at V and 5 bases at J, with 15 bases in the middle. CDR1 is MDHEN and CDR2 is SYDVKM in the germline V gene. The CDR3 DNA reads as TGTGCCAGCAGTGTCAGGGCCCTGGTCGAGACCCAGTACTTC. This encodes CASSVRALVETQYF.

CDR3 nucleotides: TGTGCCAGCAGTTTAAGGGGACATAGCAATCAGCCCCAGCATTTT. Translated, it gives CASSLRGHSNQPQHF. This chain uses TRBV27 with TRBJ1-5; possible D gene TRBD1, 6 bases. With 2 bases removed from V and 0 bases from J, the gap between germline ends came to 8 bases. Germline CDR1 is MNHEY and CDR2 is SMNVEV (reference sequence). This CDR3 region has 15 residues.

V gene TRBV30 combines with J gene TRBJ1-4; 8 bases map to TRBD1. The CDR3 is 13 amino acids. V lost 6 bases, J lost 8 bases, and 8 bases stayed unmatched. CDR1 is GTSNPN and CDR2 is SVGIG in the germline V gene (reference sequence). The CDR3 nucleotides are TGTGCCTGTATTCGACAGGGGTACGAAAAACTGTTTTTT. Encoded protein: CACIRQGYEKLFF.